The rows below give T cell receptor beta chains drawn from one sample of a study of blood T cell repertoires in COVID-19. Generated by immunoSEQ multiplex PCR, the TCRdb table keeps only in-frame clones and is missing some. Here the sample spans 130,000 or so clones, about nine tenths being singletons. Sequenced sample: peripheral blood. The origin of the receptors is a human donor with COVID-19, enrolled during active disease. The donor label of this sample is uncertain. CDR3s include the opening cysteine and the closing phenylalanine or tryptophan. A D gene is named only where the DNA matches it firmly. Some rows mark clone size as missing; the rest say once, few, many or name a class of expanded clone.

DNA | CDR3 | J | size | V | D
TGTGCCAGCAGCGGAACCACAGGGGTCTATGGCTACACCTTC | CASSGTTGVYGYTF | TRBJ1-2 | - | TRBV7-9 | TRBD1
TGTGCCAGCAGCCCTTGGACAGGGTCGGGCTATGGCTACACCTTC | CASSPWTGSGYGYTF | TRBJ1-2 | - | TRBV27 | TRBD1
TGCAGCGTTGTGGTGGGAGGGACCAATCAGCCCCAGCATTTT | CSVVVGGTNQPQHF | TRBJ1-5 | few | TRBV29-1 | -
TGTGCCAGCAGCTTGTTCGGGACAAGCTCCTACAATGAGCAGTTCTTC | CASSLFGTSSYNEQFF | TRBJ2-1 | - | TRBV5-6 | -
TGTGCCAGCAGCCAACTCCCCCGGGGGGCCATATTGAATAATTCACCCCTCCACTTT | CASSQLPRGAILNNSPLHF | TRBJ1-6 | - | TRBV4-2 | -
TGTGCCAGCAGTTTTCACCAGGGGCAAAACATTCAGTACTTC | CASSFHQGQNIQYF | TRBJ2-4 | - | TRBV6-2/TRBV6-3 | -
TGTGCCAGCAGCCCTTTCGGACAGGGGGCGAGTGGGGCCAACGTCCTGACTTTC | CASSPFGQGASGANVLTF | TRBJ2-6 | - | TRBV7-7 | TRBD1
TGTGCCAGCTCACCTCGGACAGGGGGCGAGGAACTGTTTTTT | CASSPRTGGEELFF | TRBJ1-4 | - | TRBV18 | TRBD1
TGCGCCAGCAGCCAAGAAGTCCGGCAGGGTCAGAGGGGCTACACCTTC | CASSQEVRQGQRGYTF | TRBJ1-2 | few | TRBV4-1 | -
TGCAGCGTAGAAGAGACAGGGGCCTACGAGCAGTACTTC | CSVEETGAYEQYF | TRBJ2-7 | - | TRBV29-1 | TRBD1
TGCGCCAGCAGTGAGTCGGCAGGGGGATGGAATTCACCCCTCCACTTT | CASSESAGGWNSPLHF | TRBJ1-6 | - | TRBV10-1 | TRBD1
TGCAGCGTTGTGGGACAGGGTAGCACTGAAGCTTTCTTT | CSVVGQGSTEAFF | TRBJ1-1 | - | TRBV29-1 | TRBD1
TGTGCCACCAGTGATAGGGACAGCCAAGAGACCCAGTACTTC | CATSDRDSQETQYF | TRBJ2-5 | - | TRBV24-1 | TRBD1
TGTGCCAGCAGCCAGACAGGGGGATCAAATGAAAAACTGTTTTTT | CASSQTGGSNEKLFF | TRBJ1-4 | - | TRBV3-1/TRBV3-2 | TRBD1
TGTGCCAGCAGTTTAGACAGAGCCTCTAGGGAGCAGTACTTC | CASSLDRASREQYF | TRBJ2-7 | once | TRBV28 | -
TGTGCCAGCAGCTTAGCAGTCCAGGGGCCTGAGAACACTGAAGCTTTCTTT | CASSLAVQGPENTEAFF | TRBJ1-1 | few | TRBV7-9 | -
TGTGCCATTACCGCCACTCTAGAATCAGACAGGAGCGGCTACACCTTC | CAITATLESDRSGYTF | TRBJ1-2 | - | TRBV10-3 | -
TGTGCCAGCGGCGCAGGGGGCACTGAAGCTTTCTTT | CASGAGGTEAFF | TRBJ1-1 | - | TRBV7-9 | TRBD1
TGTGCCAGCAGCTTATTTCCACAGGATGAAGCTTTCTTT | CASSLFPQDEAFF | TRBJ1-1 | few | TRBV7-2 | -
TGTGCCAGCTCCGGGGCACAGGGATATCAGCCCCAGCATTTT | CASSGAQGYQPQHF | TRBJ1-5 | - | TRBV6-5 | -
TGTGCCAGCAGTTACCCAACCAACCCCGGAGATACGCAGTATTTT | CASSYPTNPGDTQYF | TRBJ2-3 | - | TRBV6-2/TRBV6-3 | -
TGTGCCTGGAGTCCGCCGGGACAGGGGGTCGGTAGCCCCTACGAGCAGTACTTC | CAWSPPGQGVGSPYEQYF | TRBJ2-7 | - | TRBV30 | TRBD1
TGTGCCAGCAGCTCCGGACAGGGGACTAGCACAGATACGCAGTATTTT | CASSSGQGTSTDTQYF | TRBJ2-3 | - | TRBV7-9 | TRBD1
TGTGCCAGCAGCTCGGGACTAGCTGGGGATACGCAGTATTTT | CASSSGLAGDTQYF | TRBJ2-3 | once | TRBV7-3 | TRBD2
TGTGCCAGCGGCTCGGAGAATGAGCAGTTCTTC | CASGSENEQFF | TRBJ2-1 | - | TRBV12-3/TRBV12-4 | -
TGTGCCAGCAGCCCTCTCCCTACAGGAGAGAGCTCCTACGAGCAGTACTTC | CASSPLPTGESSYEQYF | TRBJ2-7 | once | TRBV7-8 | -
TGCGCCAGCAGCCAGGGTCCCCTGGACCTAGGGGTATCACCCCTCCACTTT | CASSQGPLDLGVSPLHF | TRBJ1-6 | - | TRBV4-1 | -
TGTGCCACCAGTGATCGACAAAGCAATCAGCCCCAGCATTTT | CATSDRQSNQPQHF | TRBJ1-5 | once | TRBV24-1 | -
TGTGCCAGTAGTATAGGTCCGGGTCCTCAGGGCTACACCTTC | CASSIGPGPQGYTF | TRBJ1-2 | - | TRBV19 | -